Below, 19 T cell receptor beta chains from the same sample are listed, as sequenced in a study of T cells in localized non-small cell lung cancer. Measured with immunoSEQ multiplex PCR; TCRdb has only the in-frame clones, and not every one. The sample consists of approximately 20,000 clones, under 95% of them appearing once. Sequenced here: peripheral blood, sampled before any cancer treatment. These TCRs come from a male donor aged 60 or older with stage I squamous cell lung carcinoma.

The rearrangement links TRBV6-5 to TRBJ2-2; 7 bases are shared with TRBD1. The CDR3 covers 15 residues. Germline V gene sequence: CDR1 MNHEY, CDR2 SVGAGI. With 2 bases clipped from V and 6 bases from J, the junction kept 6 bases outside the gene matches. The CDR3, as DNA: TGTGCCAGCAGTTACCGGCAGGGGGTCCCCGGGGAGCTGTTTTTT. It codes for CASSYRQGVPGELFF.

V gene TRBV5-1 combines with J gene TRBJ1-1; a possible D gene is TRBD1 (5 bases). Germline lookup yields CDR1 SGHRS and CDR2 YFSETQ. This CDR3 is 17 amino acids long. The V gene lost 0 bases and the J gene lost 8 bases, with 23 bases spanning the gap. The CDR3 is CASSLAFRGRAFTEAFF. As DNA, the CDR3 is TGCGCCAGCAGCTTGGCCTTTAGAGGCAGGGCCTTCACAGAAGCTTTCTTT.

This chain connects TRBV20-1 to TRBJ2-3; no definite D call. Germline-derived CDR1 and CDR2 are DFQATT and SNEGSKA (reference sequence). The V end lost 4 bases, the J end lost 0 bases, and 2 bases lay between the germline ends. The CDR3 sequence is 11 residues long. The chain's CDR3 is CSATSTDTQYF. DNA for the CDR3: TGCAGTGCTACCAGCACAGATACGCAGTATTTT.

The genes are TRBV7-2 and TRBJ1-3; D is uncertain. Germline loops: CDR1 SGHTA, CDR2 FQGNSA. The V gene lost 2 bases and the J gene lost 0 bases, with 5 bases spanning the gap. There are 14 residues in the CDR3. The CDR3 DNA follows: TGTGCCAGCAGCTTACAGAGCTCTGGAAACACCATATATTTT. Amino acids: CASSLQSSGNTIYF. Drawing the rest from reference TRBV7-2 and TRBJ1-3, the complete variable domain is GAGVSQSPSNKVTEKGKDVELRCDPISGHTALYWYRQSLGQGLEFLIYFQGNSAPDKSGLPSDRFSAERTGGSVSTLTIQRTQQEDSAVYLCASSLQSSGNTIYFGEGSWLTVV.

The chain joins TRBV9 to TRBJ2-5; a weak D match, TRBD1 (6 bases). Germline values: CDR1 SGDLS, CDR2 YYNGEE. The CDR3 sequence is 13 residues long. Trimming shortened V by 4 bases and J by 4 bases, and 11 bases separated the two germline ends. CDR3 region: CASSPQGLETQYF. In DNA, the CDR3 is TGTGCCAGCAGCCCGCAGGGGTTAGAGACCCAGTACTTC.

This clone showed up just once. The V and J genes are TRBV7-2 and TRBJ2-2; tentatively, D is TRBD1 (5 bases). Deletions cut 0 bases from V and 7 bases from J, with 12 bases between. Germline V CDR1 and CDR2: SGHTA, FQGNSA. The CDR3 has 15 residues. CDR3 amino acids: CASSLASSRGGELFF. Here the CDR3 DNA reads TGTGCCAGCAGCTTAGCGTCAAGTAGGGGCGGGGAGCTGTTTTTT.

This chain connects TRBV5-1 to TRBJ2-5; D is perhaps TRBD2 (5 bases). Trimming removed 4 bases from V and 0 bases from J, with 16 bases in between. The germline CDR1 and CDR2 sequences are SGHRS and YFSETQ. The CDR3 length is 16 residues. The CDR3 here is CASSPAGTVYQETQYF. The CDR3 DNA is TGCGCCAGCAGCCCTGCGGGCACCGTGTACCAAGAGACCCAGTACTTC.

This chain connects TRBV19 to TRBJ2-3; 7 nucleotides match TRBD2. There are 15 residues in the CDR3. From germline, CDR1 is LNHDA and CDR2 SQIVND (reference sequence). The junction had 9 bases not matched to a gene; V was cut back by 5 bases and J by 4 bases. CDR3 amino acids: CASSESWTSSDTQYF. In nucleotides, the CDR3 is TGTGCCAGTAGTGAATCCTGGACTAGTTCAGATACGCAGTATTTT.

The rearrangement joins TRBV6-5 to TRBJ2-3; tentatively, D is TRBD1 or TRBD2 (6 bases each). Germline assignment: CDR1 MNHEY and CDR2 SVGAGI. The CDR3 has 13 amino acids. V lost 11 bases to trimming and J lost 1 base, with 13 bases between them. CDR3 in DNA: TGTGCCTCACGGGGGCCGGGCACAGATACGCAGTATTTT. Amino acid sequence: CASRGPGTDTQYF.

The DNA of the CDR3 is TGTGCCAGCAGCCCAGCGGGGAACACTGAAGCTTTCTTT. It specifies CASSPAGNTEAFF. This chain uses TRBV7-9 with TRBJ1-1; D is unclear. CDR3 length: 13 amino acids. Germline V gene data show CDR1 as SEHNR and CDR2 as FQNEAQ (reference sequence). V shed 5 bases and J shed 1 base, with 8 bases lying between them.

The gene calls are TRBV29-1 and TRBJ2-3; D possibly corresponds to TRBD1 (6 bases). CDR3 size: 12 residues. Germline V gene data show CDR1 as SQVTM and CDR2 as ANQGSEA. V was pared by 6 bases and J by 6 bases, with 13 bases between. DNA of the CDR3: TGCAGCGTGCAGGGGCGGAGGGATACGCAGTATTTT. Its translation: CSVQGRRDTQYF.

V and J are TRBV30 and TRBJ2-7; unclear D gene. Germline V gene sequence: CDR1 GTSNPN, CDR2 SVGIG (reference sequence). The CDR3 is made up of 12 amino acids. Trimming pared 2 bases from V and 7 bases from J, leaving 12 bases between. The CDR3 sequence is CAWSLTEWEQYF. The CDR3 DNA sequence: TGTGCCTGGAGTTTAACCGAATGGGAGCAGTACTTC. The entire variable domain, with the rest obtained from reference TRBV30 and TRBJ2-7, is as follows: SQTIHQWPATLVQPVGSPLSLECTVEGTSNPNLYWYRQAAGRGLQLLFYSVGIGQISSEVPQNLSASRPQDRQFILSSKKLLLSDSGFYLCAWSLTEWEQYFGPGTRLTVT.

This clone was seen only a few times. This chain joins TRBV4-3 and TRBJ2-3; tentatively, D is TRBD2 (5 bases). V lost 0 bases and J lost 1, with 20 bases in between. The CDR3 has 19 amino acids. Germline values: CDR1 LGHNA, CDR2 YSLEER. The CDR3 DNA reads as TGCGCCAGCAGCCAAGATCTCGTAGGGCGTCCCGGGGGCACAGATACGCAGTATTTT. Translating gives CASSQDLVGRPGGTDTQYF.

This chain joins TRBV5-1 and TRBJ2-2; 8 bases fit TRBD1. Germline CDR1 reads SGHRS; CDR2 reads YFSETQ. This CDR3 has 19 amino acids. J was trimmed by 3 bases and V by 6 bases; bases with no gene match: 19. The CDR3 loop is CASKGTGGGEAWDTGELFF. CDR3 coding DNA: TGCGCCAGCAAAGGTACAGGGGGAGGAGAAGCGTGGGACACCGGGGAGCTGTTTTTT.

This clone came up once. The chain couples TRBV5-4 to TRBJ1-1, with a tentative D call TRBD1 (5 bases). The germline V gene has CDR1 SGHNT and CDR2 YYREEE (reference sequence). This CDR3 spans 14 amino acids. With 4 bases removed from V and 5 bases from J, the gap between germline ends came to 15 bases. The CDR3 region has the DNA TGTGCCAGCAGCGACCAGAGGGAGGGGACTGAAGCTTTCTTT. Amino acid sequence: CASSDQREGTEAFF.

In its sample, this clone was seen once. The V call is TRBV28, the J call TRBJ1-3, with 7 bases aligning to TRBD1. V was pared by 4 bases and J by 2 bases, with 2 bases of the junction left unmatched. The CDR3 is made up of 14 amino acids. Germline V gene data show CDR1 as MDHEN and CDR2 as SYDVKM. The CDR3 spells CASSSGTAGNTIYF. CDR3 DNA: TGTGCCAGCAGTTCCGGGACAGCTGGAAACACCATATATTTT.

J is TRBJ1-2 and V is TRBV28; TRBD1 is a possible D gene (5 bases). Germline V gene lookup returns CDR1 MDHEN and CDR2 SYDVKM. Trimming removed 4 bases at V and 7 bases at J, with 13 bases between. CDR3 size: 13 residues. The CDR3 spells CASSSPGVAGYTF. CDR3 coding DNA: TGTGCCAGCAGTTCTCCGGGGGTCGCTGGCTACACCTTC.

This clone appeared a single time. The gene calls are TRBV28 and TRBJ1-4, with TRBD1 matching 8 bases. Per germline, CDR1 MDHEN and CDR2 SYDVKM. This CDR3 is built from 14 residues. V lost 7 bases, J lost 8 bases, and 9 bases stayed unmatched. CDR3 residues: CASTPRDRPEKLFF. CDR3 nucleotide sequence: TGTGCCAGCACCCCCAGGGACAGGCCGGAAAAACTGTTTTTT.

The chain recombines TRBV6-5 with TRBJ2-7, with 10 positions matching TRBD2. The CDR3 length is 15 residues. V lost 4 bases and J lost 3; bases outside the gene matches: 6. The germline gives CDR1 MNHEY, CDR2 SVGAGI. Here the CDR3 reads CASSSPGLAFYEQYF. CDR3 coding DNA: TGTGCCAGCAGTTCCCCGGGACTAGCGTTCTACGAGCAGTACTTC.